The next 14 T cell receptor beta chains were all read from a single sample in a study of shared clonotypes between healthy human individuals (dated by TCRdb to about 2020). The library came from the immunoSEQ multiplex PCR assay. This is the immuneACCESS table as TCRdb keeps it, with only in-frame sequences that have V and J called. A part of the clones is gone; compared with another copy, unresolved V genes explain less than half, and the rest is unexplained. This sample lists about 2.3 million clones; just under 95% were detected once. The ten largest clones take up around 0.35% of the sample. Sequenced input: naive CD4+ T cells from PBMCs. In light of the paper, this sample's cell subset or site label describes: CD45RA+ positively selected. The receptors here all came from a man aged 18 to 30 in good health. Some clones in this sample may be carry-over from other donors' samples.

This rearrangement joins TRBV6-1 to TRBJ1-1; no clear D. The CDR3 consists of 14 residues. Trimming took off 2 bases at V and 3 bases at J, with 10 bases between the two ends. Germline V gives CDR1 MNHNS, CDR2 SASEGT. This CDR3 is CASSEPLGYTEAFF. CDR3 nucleotide sequence: TGTGCCAGCAGTGAACCCTTAGGGTACACTGAAGCTTTCTTT.

The genes are TRBV27 and TRBJ2-3; the match to TRBD2 covers 16 bases. The germline V gene encodes CDR1 MNHEY and CDR2 SMNVEV (reference sequence). The CDR3 is 19 amino acids. V was pared by 6 bases and J by 3 bases, with 12 bases of the junction left unmatched. CDR3 DNA sequence: TGTGCCAGCAGCCAGTCCGGGACTAGCGGGAGGGATGGGACAGATACGCAGTATTTT. Translating it yields CASSQSGTSGRDGTDTQYF.

The chain carries TRBV5-1 and TRBJ2-1; a possible D gene is TRBD2 (6 bases). CDR1 is SGHRS, CDR2 YFSETQ, per germline. There are 16 residues in the CDR3. Trimming took off 5 bases at V and 4 bases at J, with 19 bases between the two ends. This CDR3 reads CASRSPASGAYNEQFF. In DNA, the CDR3 is TGCGCCAGCAGATCCCCGGCTTCGGGAGCATACAATGAGCAGTTCTTC.

The chain is built from TRBV7-8 and TRBJ1-5; 7 bases fit TRBD1. Trimming cost V 4 bases and J 11 bases; bases outside gene matches: 11. Germline V gene data show CDR1 as SGHVS and CDR2 as FQNEAQ. This CDR3 region has 14 residues. The CDR3 coding sequence is TGTGCCAGCAGCTCCCGGCAGGGGGACATGGCCCAGCATTTT. It codes for CASSSRQGDMAQHF. The full variable domain, its missing parts supplied by reference TRBV7-8 and TRBJ1-5, is GAGVSQSPRYKVAKRGQDVALRCDPISGHVSLFWYQQALGQGPEFLTYFQNEAQLDKSGLPSDRFFAERPEGSVSTLKIQRTQQEDSAVYLCASSSRQGDMAQHFGDGTRLSIL.

V is TRBV5-4 and J is TRBJ2-4, with D possibly being TRBD1 (6 bases). The V gene lost 5 bases and the J gene lost 8 bases, with 20 bases spanning the gap. The CDR3 consists of 15 residues. CDR1 is SGHNT, CDR2 YYREEE, per germline (reference sequence). This CDR3 is CASRRGQSISDIQYF. The CDR3 nucleotides are TGTGCCAGCAGGCGCGGACAGTCGATATCAGACATTCAGTACTTC.

V and J are TRBV28 and TRBJ2-7, with 7 bases aligning to TRBD2. The ends lost 3 bases at V and 5 bases at J; junction bases unmatched: 10. The CDR3 sequence is 15 residues long. Germline loops: CDR1 MDHEN, CDR2 SYDVKM. CDR3 DNA sequence: TGTGCCAGCAGTTTCATTAGTGGCGGGAGCCACGAGCAGTACTTC. Amino acid sequence: CASSFISGGSHEQYF.

The chain recombines TRBV2 with TRBJ1-5, with D tentatively TRBD1 (6 bases). Germline V CDR1 and CDR2: SNHLY, FYNNEI. Trimming took off 4 bases at V and 9 bases at J, with 16 bases between the two ends. The CDR3 is 14 residues long. CDR3 sequence reads: CASSGGRGIGPQHF. Written as DNA, the CDR3 is TGTGCCAGCAGTGGGGGGCGGGGGATCGGGCCCCAGCATTTT. Variable domain in full (rest from reference TRBV2 and TRBJ1-5): EPEVTQTPSHQVTQMGQEVILRCVPISNHLYFYWYRQILGQKVEFLVSFYNNEISEKSEIFDDQFSVERPDGSNFTLKIRSTKLEDSAMYFCASSGGRGIGPQHFGDGTRLSIL.

The chain employs TRBV11-2 and TRBJ2-1, with 14 bases fitting TRBD2. The CDR3 extends over 18 amino acids. V dropped 5 bases and J dropped 0; count of bases not matched to a gene: 6. Per the germline V gene, CDR1 is SGHAT and CDR2 is FQNNGV. CDR3 region: CASSQGLAGAASYNEQFF. CDR3 bases: TGTGCCAGCAGCCAGGGACTAGCGGGGGCGGCCTCCTACAATGAGCAGTTCTTC.

Worth noting for this clone: Different DNA sequences within this sample yield the same CDR3. The chain combines TRBV19 with TRBJ2-7; perhaps TRBD2 as D (5 bases). V gave up 6 bases and J gave up 0 bases, with 12 bases separating them. CDR1 is LNHDA and CDR2 is SQIVND in the germline V gene (reference sequence). CDR3 length equals 14 residues. The DNA of the CDR3 is TGTGCCAGTAGCATACTGGGGAGCTCCTACGAGCAGTACTTC. Protein product: CASSILGSSYEQYF.

In the case of this clone: The identical CDR3 is also encoded by other nucleotide sequences in the sample. The chain links TRBV7-3 to TRBJ2-5; D is ambiguous. CDR1 SGHTA and CDR2 FQGTGA come from the germline V gene. Trimming took 3 bases from V and 4 from J, leaving 9 bases between them. This CDR3 has 13 amino acids. The CDR3 DNA reads TGTGCCAGCAGCTTTAGGGTCCGAGAGACCCAGTACTTC. This gives the protein CASSFRVRETQYF.

The rearrangement joins TRBV2 to TRBJ1-1; tentatively, D is TRBD1 (6 bases). The CDR3 sequence is 14 residues long. The V gene lost 8 bases and the J gene lost 4 bases, with 17 bases spanning the gap. Germline-derived CDR1 and CDR2 are SNHLY and FYNNEI. The CDR3 DNA sequence: TGTGCCAGCGGGAACCGGGGGGGCACCACTGAAGCTTTCTTT. This gives the protein CASGNRGGTTEAFF.

On this clone itself: This sample also contains other DNA sequences that code for the same CDR3. Written as DNA, the CDR3 is TGTGCCAGCTCTCGACAAAACACTGAAGCTTTCTTT. The encoded protein is CASSRQNTEAFF. V usage is TRBV18 and J usage is TRBJ1-1, with D unclear. Trimming shortened V by 6 bases and J by 2 bases, and 7 bases separated the two germline ends. Germline V CDR1 and CDR2: KGHSH, LQKENI. The CDR3 covers 12 residues.

V usage is TRBV6-6 and J usage is TRBJ2-7; the match to TRBD1 covers 11 bases. V lost 2 bases to trimming and J lost 3 bases; unmatched junction nucleotides: 3. Germline-derived CDR1 and CDR2 are MNHNY and SVGAGI (reference sequence). This CDR3 comprises 15 residues. The CDR3 DNA is TGTGCCAGCAGTTACATGGACAGGGGGCTCTACGAGCAGTACTTC. Its protein product is CASSYMDRGLYEQYF.

The chain employs TRBV5-5 and TRBJ1-1, with TRBD1 as a possible D gene (6 bases). The CDR3 is 14 amino acids. Per the germline V gene, CDR1 is SGHKS and CDR2 is YYEKEE (reference sequence). Trimming took 4 bases from V and 2 from J, leaving 12 bases between them. This chain's CDR3 is CASSKGGRNTEAFF. The CDR3 DNA follows: TGTGCCAGCAGCAAAGGGGGTCGAAACACTGAAGCTTTCTTT.